This TCR beta chain stems from a study of T cells in Graves' hyperthyroidism and ophthalmopathy (dated by TCRdb to between 2017 and 2020). Turning to the overall study: Peripheral blood was sampled at the time of initial diagnosis, prior to any treatment. TCR V-J signatures able to tell the groups apart were searched for in a discovery cohort of around 95 patients, of whom approximately 40 had Graves' ophthalmopathy and about 55 had stable Graves' hyperthyroidism. An independent validation cohort of about 19 hyperthyroidism patients and 17 patients who later progressed to ophthalmopathy tested prospective prediction of ophthalmopathy. For training and testing, the roughly 100 patients in the discovery cohort were randomly divided in a 7:3 ratio. In addition, the study compared T-cell repertoires in thyroid tissue and in blood from six Graves' hyperthyroidism patients. Once sampling was done, hyperthyroidism patients were given methimazole at a starting dose of 30 mg daily, whereas ophthalmopathy patients were given high-dose intravenous methylprednisolone. According to the paper, TCR Vbeta CDR3 sequencing was carried out on approximately 140 peripheral blood samples, which came from fewer than 50 ophthalmopathy, some 73 hyperthyroidism and roughly 17 progressor patients. Broader findings and caveats from the paper: No statistical method was used to fix the sample size in advance, and group allocation was not hidden from the investigators. Most expanded thyroid clonotypes (frequency above 0.001) were also detected in blood, a finding suggesting that blood repertoires may reflect thyroid immune responses. In validation, the model predicted progression to ophthalmopathy with 65% to 71% sensitivity and over 72% specificity, a median of 6.5 months before onset. In cross-validation, a model built on a 13 V-J signature told ophthalmopathy apart from stable hyperthyroidism with over 85% sensitivity and 81% to 82% specificity, and in testing the same model reached 80%/75%.

The TCR beta CDR3 regions were amplified from the RNA transcripts. A first-round RT-PCR of the TCR CDR3 used the HTBI primer set with the Qiagen OneStep RT-PCR kit. The libraries were constructed in a second round of multiplex PCR and then size-selected and purified. Paired-end sequencing of the libraries was performed with 100 bp reads on an Illumina HiSeq2000. In the paper's pipeline: SOAPnuke was used to process the raw data, throwing out any read that contained adapters or uncalled bases, had a mean Phred below 15, or lacked an exact constant-primer or identifier match. High-quality paired reads were merged using COPE v1.2.5, and each unique nucleotide sequence was defined as a clonotype. MiTCR v1.1 was used to align the clonotypes against IMGT TRBV, TRBD and TRBJ reference segments. The analysis included only V-J combinations with a frequency above 0.0001, which together covered 98% to 99.2% of the repertoires. The TCS score was defined as the ratio of F50 (clonal expansion) to E x V (chaos), calculated using BLOSUM62-based TCRdist between CDR3 peptides within each V-J. Welch's t-statistics and random forest reduced 514 V-J features to 10 to 15, which were used in a naive Bayes classifier (R e1071). TCRdb itself trimmed the public reads at Q25 with fastp, ran MiXCR and retained productive beta chains. Records with the same CDR3 protein are collapsed into one entry carrying the most frequent genes and DNA. It is TCRdb's table, rather than the study itself, that gives the V and J calls and clone size. Within this sample are fewer than 800,000 distinct CDR3 sequences, with less than 20% of them counted one time only. 8.4% of the sample is taken by the ten largest.

A patient counted as having stable Graves' hyperthyroidism if no progression to ophthalmopathy occurred over 18 months of follow-up. Hyperthyroidism patients were aged 18 to 65 years and newly diagnosed, with disease duration of less than 2 months. Patients with uncontrolled infections, other autoimmune diseases, pregnancy or lactation were excluded. Diagnoses were based on clinical symptoms, serum thyroxine and TRAb, thyroid ultrasound and orbital computed tomography. Ficoll-Paque density gradient centrifugation was used to isolate PBMCs from 10 ml of fresh peripheral blood. Total RNA was extracted using Trizol reagent, and RNA quality was assessed on an Agilent 2100 Bioanalyzer. On this clonotype itself: Its target antigen remains unknown. Within one base of it there is no much larger clone, and no base qualities were kept.

V is cut by 3 bases and J by 7 bases, and the space between the germline ends is 10 bases. Taken from the germline V gene, the CDR1 and CDR2 loops are SGHTA and FQGNSA. Including cysteine and phenylalanine, the CDR3 has 13 amino acids. The only DNA kept is the CDR3, 39 bases in frame from the first base. Specimen: blood. The chain couples TRBV7-2 to TRBJ1-5; the D gene lacks a confident call. This TCR was sampled from a man between 18 and 29 years old with Graves' hyperthyroidism. The nucleotide sequence reads TGTGCCAGCAGCTTCTCTCATAGGCAGCCCCAGCATTTT. The resulting protein is CASSFSHRQPQHF.